These 20 T cell receptor beta chains originate from one sample sequenced in a study of blood T cell repertoires in acute mononucleosis (dated by TCRdb to the early 2020s). The library relied on the immunoSEQ multiplex PCR assay. The immuneACCESS repertoire file appears here via TCRdb, limited to in-frame rearrangements. These files lack a portion of the clones; in checked studies, under half of the deficit traces to unresolved V genes, and the cause of the others is not known. This sample is represented by 6,000 to 9,000 clones; 20% to 30% of them were singletons. The biggest ten clones account for 25% to 30% of the sample. What the time point label conveys for this sample: acute infectious mononucleosis, at clinical presentation within 2 weeks of symptom onset (visit 1). Specimen: EBV YVL epitope tetramer+ CD8+ T cells sorted from PBMCs, collected during acute infectious mononucleosis. The cell subset or site label corresponds to: CD8 T cells binding a tetramer with EBV BRLF1 109-117 peptide (YVL-BR). These receptors were taken from a woman aged 18-29 years with infectious mononucleosis caused by EBV.

V gene TRBV27 combines with J gene TRBJ2-5; D possibly uses TRBD1 or TRBD2 (5 bases each). Looked up from germline, CDR1 is MNHEY and CDR2 is SMNVEV (reference sequence). V lost 8 bases, J lost 0 bases, and 13 bases lay in between. This CDR3 region has 14 residues. The CDR3 spells CASWRSGYQETQYF. The CDR3 DNA sequence: TGTGCCAGCTGGAGGTCAGGGTACCAAGAGACCCAGTACTTC.

The J gene is TRBJ2-7, the V gene TRBV27; TRBD2 aligns across 10 bases. The length of the CDR3 is 15 residues. Germline V gene sequence: CDR1 MNHEY, CDR2 SMNVEV (reference sequence). Trimming cost V 6 bases and J 3 bases; bases outside gene matches: 8. The CDR3 DNA reads as TGTGCCAGCAGCCCCGGGATAGCGGGGGGCTACGAGCAGTACTTC. This translates into CASSPGIAGGYEQYF.

By sample share, this clone is medium-sized. The rearrangement links TRBV7-9 to TRBJ1-1; D remains ambiguous. Germline CDR1 SEHNR, CDR2 FQNEAQ (reference sequence). The V end was cut by 5 bases, the J end by 3 bases, with 16 bases between. The CDR3 contains 15 residues. The CDR3 reads CASSPTRAGDTEAFF. Here the CDR3 DNA reads TGTGCCAGCAGCCCGACTAGGGCCGGGGACACTGAAGCTTTCTTT.

This clone is medium-sized in the sample. The chain employs TRBV13 and TRBJ1-2; TRBD1 aligns across 10 bases. Germline CDR1 and CDR2: PRHDT and FYEKMQ (reference sequence). V dropped 2 bases and J dropped 7; count of bases not matched to a gene: 10. The length of the CDR3 is 16 residues. For the CDR3, the DNA is TGTGCCAGCAGCTTAACAGGGACAGGGGTTTTAGGTGGCTACACCTTC. Encoded protein: CASSLTGTGVLGGYTF.

This clone appeared many times. V usage is TRBV6-5 and J usage is TRBJ1-1; D is unresolved. V gave up 6 bases and J gave up 1 base, with 6 bases separating them. Germline V gene data show CDR1 as MNHEY and CDR2 as SVGAGI. CDR3 length equals 12 residues. CDR3 nucleotide sequence: TGTGCCAGCAGCCCAGGGAACACTGAAGCTTTCTTT. Its translation is CASSPGNTEAFF.

The chain joins TRBV29-1 to TRBJ2-5; D gene uncertain. CDR3 length: 14 residues. Germline CDR1 SQVTM, CDR2 ANQGSEA. With 5 bases removed from V and 11 bases from J, the gap between germline ends came to 24 bases. The CDR3 here is CSVMGRSVAYEQYF. For the CDR3, the DNA is TGCAGCGTTATGGGCAGAAGTGTCGCCTATGAGCAGTACTTC.

This clone was picked up a small number of times. This probably arose from a read error, given a far larger clone one base away. The chain combines TRBV7-7 with TRBJ2-5, with D possibly matching TRBD1 (5 bases). CDR3 length: 15 residues. Germline V gives CDR1 SSHAT, CDR2 FNYEAQ (reference sequence). The CDR3 is CASSQDQGNRETQYF. CDR3 nucleotides: TGCGCCAGCAGCCAAGATCAGGGTAACCGGGAGACCCAGTACTTC.

By share, this clone counts as medium-sized. This sample also contains other DNA sequences that code for the same CDR3. The CDR3 DNA is TGTGCCAGCAGTTTCTTTTTCCGAGGACTTCCTTTCGGAAACACCATATATTTT. It translates to CASSFFFRGLPFGNTIYF. The chain combines TRBV28 with TRBJ1-3; no firm D call. V lost 3 bases, J lost 4 bases, and 22 bases lay in between. The CDR3 runs to 18 residues. CDR1 is MDHEN, CDR2 SYDVKM, per germline.

Relative to its sample, this clone is large. The genes are TRBV30 and TRBJ2-1; D is uncertain. V was pared by 4 bases and J by 3 bases, with 13 bases between. Per the germline V gene, CDR1 is GTSNPN and CDR2 is SVGIG (reference sequence). CDR3 length: 14 amino acids. This CDR3 reads CAWNDGPNYNEQFF. CDR3 nucleotide sequence: TGTGCCTGGAATGATGGTCCAAACTACAATGAGCAGTTCTTC.

A remark on this clone: One end of the junction is discordant with germline, which a read error may explain. The J gene is TRBJ1-1, the V gene TRBV5-1; D is perhaps TRBD1 (5 bases). Germline CDR1 SGHRS, CDR2 YFSETQ. The CDR3 sequence is 13 residues long. This CDR3 is CANSLAGSNEAFF. DNA for the CDR3: TGCGCCAACAGCTTGGCAGGGTCGAATGAGGCTTTCTTT. The full variable domain, rest sourced from reference TRBV5-1 and TRBJ1-1, is KAGVTQTPRYLIKTRGQQVTLSCSPISGHRSVSWYQQTPGQGLQFLFEYFSETQRNKGNFPGRFSGRQFSNSRSEMNVSTLELGDSALYLCANSLAGSNEAFFGQGTRLTVV.

The sample holds many counts of this clone. This chain connects TRBV28 to TRBJ2-7, with TRBD2 matching over 7 bases. Looked up from germline, CDR1 is MDHEN and CDR2 is SYDVKM. The J segment lost 3 bases and the V segment lost 6 bases, leaving 8 bases of the junction unmatched. This CDR3 is built from 14 residues. Here the CDR3 reads CASRPVGGDYEQYF. The CDR3 DNA is TGTGCCAGCAGGCCTGTGGGGGGGGACTACGAGCAGTACTTC.

This clone occurred many times. The genes are TRBV7-3 and TRBJ1-5; 7 bases are shared with TRBD1. Unmatched junction bases numbered 4, after V lost 3 bases and J lost 2 bases. Germline lookup yields CDR1 SGHTA and CDR2 FQGTGA. The CDR3 totals 15 residues. The chain's CDR3 is CASSFTGAGNQPQHF. CDR3 nucleotide sequence: TGTGCCAGCAGCTTCACAGGGGCGGGCAATCAGCCCCAGCATTTT.

A note on this clone: One end of the junction fails to match germline, which may point to a read error. The J gene is TRBJ1-4, the V gene TRBV7-9, with D uncertain. This CDR3 region has 13 residues. Germline-derived CDR1 and CDR2 are SEHNR and FQNEAQ (reference sequence). The CDR3 DNA follows: TGCGCCAGCAGCCGGCAGATAAATGAAAAACTGTTTTTT. Translation: CASSRQINEKLFF.

There are a few counts of this clone. This chain joins TRBV27 and TRBJ2-7, with TRBD1 identical over 8 bases. Germline V gene sequence: CDR1 MNHEY, CDR2 SMNVEV (reference sequence). The CDR3 is made up of 16 amino acids. V lost 5 bases and J lost 2; bases outside the gene matches: 11. CDR3 in amino acids: CASSIFRDRPTYEQYF. In DNA form, the CDR3 reads TGTGCCAGCAGTATCTTCCGGGACAGGCCGACCTACGAGCAGTACTTC.

This clone was picked up a small number of times. The CDR3 sequence is CASSSFRDSSNEQYF. The CDR3 DNA follows: TGTGCCAGCAGCTCATTCCGGGACTCCTCGAACGAGCAGTACTTC. This chain uses TRBV14 with TRBJ2-7; tentative D call: TRBD2 (6 bases). The CDR3 totals 15 residues. Trimming left V 5 bases short and J 5 bases short, with 19 bases between. Germline loops: CDR1 SGHDN, CDR2 FVKESK. The full variable domain, completed using reference TRBV14 and TRBJ2-7, is EAGVTQFPSHSVIEKGQTVTLRCDPISGHDNLYWYRRVMGKEIKFLLHFVKESKQDESGMPNNRFLAERTGGTYSTLKVQPAELEDSGVYFCASSSFRDSSNEQYFGPGTRLTVT.

J is TRBJ1-1 and V is TRBV6-1; tentative D call: TRBD1 (5 bases). CDR3 length: 15 amino acids. Trimming removed 5 bases from V and 1 base from J, with 14 bases in between. Germline CDR1 reads MNHNS; CDR2 reads SASEGT. The CDR3 reads CASSTVGTPNTEAFF. The CDR3 nucleotides are TGTGCCAGCAGTACGGTGGGGACCCCGAACACTGAAGCTTTCTTT.

Regarding this clone: The germline gene is not matched at one end of the junction; a read error may be the cause. In the same sample, other DNA sequences code for this CDR3. The chain combines TRBV5-4 with TRBJ2-1; a weak D match, TRBD1 (6 bases). CDR1 and CDR2 from the germline V gene are SGHNT and YYREEE (reference sequence). This CDR3 is 18 amino acids long. DNA for the CDR3: TGCGCCAGCAGCGTCCGTAACAGGGTAGGGAACCCCTACAATGAGCAGTTCTTC. This translates into CASSVRNRVGNPYNEQFF.

This clone was seen ten or more times. V and J are TRBV11-3 and TRBJ2-7; TRBD1 aligns across 8 bases. Germline CDR1 is SGHNT and CDR2 is YENEEA. The length of the CDR3 is 15 residues. J lost 5 bases, V lost 5 bases, and 11 bases had no gene match. This CDR3 reads CASSQTPTGADEQYF. The CDR3 DNA is TGTGCCAGCAGCCAAACCCCGACAGGGGCGGACGAGCAGTACTTC.

This clone came up many times. V and J are TRBV7-2 and TRBJ2-1, with D uncertain. Germline lookup yields CDR1 SGHTA and CDR2 FQGNSA. Trimming pared 2 bases from V and 0 bases from J, leaving 8 bases between. The CDR3 length is 15 residues. For the CDR3, the DNA is TGTGCCAGCAGCTTAATGAGGAGCTCCTACAATGAGCAGTTCTTC. This gives the protein CASSLMRSSYNEQFF. The full variable domain, completed using reference TRBV7-2 and TRBJ2-1, is GAGVSQSPSNKVTEKGKDVELRCDPISGHTALYWYRQSLGQGLEFLIYFQGNSAPDKSGLPSDRFSAERTGGSVSTLTIQRTQQEDSAVYLCASSLMRSSYNEQFFGPGTRLTVL.

This clone was picked up one time. This probably arose from a read error, given a far larger clone one base away. The V call is TRBV5-1, the J call TRBJ2-5; 8 bases fit TRBD2. The CDR3 length is 15 residues. Germline assignment: CDR1 SGHRS and CDR2 YFSETQ. V trimming: 2 bases; J trimming: 4 bases; junction bases outside the gene matches: 7. CDR3 in amino acids: CASSLLAGGGETQYF. The DNA for the CDR3 is TGCGCCAGCAGCTTACTGGCGGGGGGTGGAGAGACCCAGTACTTC.